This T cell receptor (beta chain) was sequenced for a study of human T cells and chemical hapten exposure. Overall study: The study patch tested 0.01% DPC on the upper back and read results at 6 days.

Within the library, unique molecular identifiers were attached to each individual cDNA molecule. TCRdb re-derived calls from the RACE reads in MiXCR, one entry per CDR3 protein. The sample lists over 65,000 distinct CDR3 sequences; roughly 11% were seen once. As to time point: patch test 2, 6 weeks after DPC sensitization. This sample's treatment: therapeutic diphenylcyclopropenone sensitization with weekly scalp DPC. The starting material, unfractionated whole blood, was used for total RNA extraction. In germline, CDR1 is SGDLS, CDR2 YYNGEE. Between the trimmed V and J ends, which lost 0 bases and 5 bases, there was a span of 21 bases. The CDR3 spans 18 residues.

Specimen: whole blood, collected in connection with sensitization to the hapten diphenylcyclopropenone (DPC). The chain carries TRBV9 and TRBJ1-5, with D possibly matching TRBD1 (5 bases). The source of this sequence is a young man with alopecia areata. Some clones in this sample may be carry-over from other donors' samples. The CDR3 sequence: CASSVAPTGTESHQPQHF. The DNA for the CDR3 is TGTGCCAGCAGCGTAGCACCGACCGGGACGGAATCCCATCAGCCCCAGCATTTT. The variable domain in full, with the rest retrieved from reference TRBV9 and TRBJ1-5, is DSGVTQTPKHLITATGQRVTLRCSPRSGDLSVYWYQQSLDQGLQFLIQYYNGEERAKGNILERFSAQQFPDLHSELNLSSLELGDSALYFCASSVAPTGTESHQPQHFGDGTRLSIL.